This T cell receptor beta chain was retrieved from a study of CD8 T cells in Susac syndrome. Broader study findings: It was acknowledged in the study that the number of individuals who were included in its TCR sequencing and HLA analysis was relatively small.

An amount of RNA that ranged from roughly 0.5 to 1 ug was reverse transcribed with random hexamers. TCRdb reprocessed the immunoSEQ multiplex PCR reads via MiXCR and lists one record per CDR3 protein. This table has around 270,000 distinct CDR3 sequences, approximately 85% appearing once. Sequencing of TCR beta was carried out in blood CD8+ and CD4+ T cells. On this clonotype itself: The antigen is not known.

The CDR3 totals 17 residues. The V gene's germline CDR1 is PRHDT and CDR2 FYEKMQ (reference sequence). Unmatched junction bases numbered 12, after V lost 5 bases and J lost 5 bases. The TCR comes from a human donor with multiple sclerosis. This sequence joins TRBV13 and TRBJ2-2, with 9 positions matching TRBD2. Sample: CD8+ T cells from PBMCs. The chain's CDR3 is CASSPYGREGKTGELFF. In nucleotides, the CDR3 is TGTGCCAGCAGCCCGTACGGGCGGGAGGGTAAAACCGGGGAGCTGTTTTTT. Combining the CDR3 with reference TRBV13 and TRBJ2-2 gives the whole variable domain AAGVIQSPRHLIKEKRETATLKCYPIPRHDTVYWYQQGPGQDPQFLISFYEKMQSDKGSIPDRFSAQQFSDYHSELNMSSLELGDSALYFCASSPYGREGKTGELFFGEGSRLTVL.